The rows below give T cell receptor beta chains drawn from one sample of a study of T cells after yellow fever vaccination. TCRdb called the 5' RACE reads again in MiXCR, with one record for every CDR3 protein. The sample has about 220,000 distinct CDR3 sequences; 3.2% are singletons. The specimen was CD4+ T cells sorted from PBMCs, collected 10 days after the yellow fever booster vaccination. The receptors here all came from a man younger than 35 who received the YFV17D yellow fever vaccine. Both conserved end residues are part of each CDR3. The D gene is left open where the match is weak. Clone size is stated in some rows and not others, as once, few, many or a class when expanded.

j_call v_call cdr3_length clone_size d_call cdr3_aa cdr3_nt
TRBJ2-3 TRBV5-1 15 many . CASSLGQTLTDTQYF TGCGCCAGCAGCTTGGGGCAGACTCTCACAGATACGCAGTATTTT
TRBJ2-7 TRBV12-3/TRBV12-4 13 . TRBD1 CASRAGTGREQYF TGTGCCAGCAGGGCCGGGACAGGGCGCGAGCAGTACTTC
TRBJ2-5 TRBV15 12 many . CATSAQRETQYF TGTGCCACCAGCGCCCAGAGGGAGACCCAGTACTTC
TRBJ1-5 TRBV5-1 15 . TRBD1 CASSLEGDRDQPQHF TGCGCCAGCAGCTTGGAGGGGGACAGAGATCAGCCCCAGCATTTT
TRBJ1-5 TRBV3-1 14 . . CASSLGRAHQPQHF TGTGCCAGCAGTCTTGGTCGGGCCCATCAGCCCCAGCATTTT
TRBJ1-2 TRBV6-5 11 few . CATQWAAGYTF TGTGCCACTCAATGGGCGGCAGGCTACACCTTC
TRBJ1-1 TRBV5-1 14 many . CASSLDGGMTEAFF TGCGCCAGCAGCTTGGATGGGGGGATGACTGAAGCTTTCTTT
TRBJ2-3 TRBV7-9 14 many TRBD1 CASPGQGYTDTQYF TGTGCCAGCCCCGGACAGGGCTACACAGATACGCAGTATTTT
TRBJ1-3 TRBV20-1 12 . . CSAQLHGNTIYF TGCAGTGCTCAACTACATGGAAACACCATATATTTT
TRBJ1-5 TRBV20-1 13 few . CSVGKPRNQPQHF TGCAGTGTTGGCAAGCCACGAAATCAGCCCCAGCATTTT
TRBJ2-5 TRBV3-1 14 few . CASNKEGGGETQYF TGTGCCAGCAACAAAGAGGGGGGCGGAGAGACCCAGTACTTC
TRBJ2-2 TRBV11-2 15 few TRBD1 CASSPQGQGPGELFF TGTGCCAGCAGCCCTCAGGGACAGGGCCCCGGGGAGCTGTTTTTT
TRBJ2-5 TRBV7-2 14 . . CASTLDRDQETQYF TGTGCCAGCACCTTAGATAGGGACCAAGAGACCCAGTACTTC
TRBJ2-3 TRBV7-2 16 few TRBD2 CASSLGLAGGQHTQYF TGTGCCAGCAGCTTAGGCCTAGCGGGGGGGCAACATACGCAGTATTTT
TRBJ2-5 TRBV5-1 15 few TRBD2 CASSSLAGGDPTQYF TGCGCCAGCAGCTCACTAGCGGGGGGCGACCCGACCCAGTACTTC
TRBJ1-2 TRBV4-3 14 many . CASSQERWTYGYTF TGCGCCAGCAGCCAAGAACGGTGGACCTATGGCTACACCTTC
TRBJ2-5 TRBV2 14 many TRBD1 CASSALTGEETQYF TGTGCCAGCAGTGCACTGACAGGGGAAGAGACCCAGTACTTC
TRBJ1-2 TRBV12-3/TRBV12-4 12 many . CASSLQNYGYTF TGTGCCAGCAGTTTACAAAACTATGGCTACACCTTC
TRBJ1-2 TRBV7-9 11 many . CASSQNDGYTF TGTGCCAGCAGCCAAAATGATGGCTACACCTTC
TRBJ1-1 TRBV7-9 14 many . CASKVQGFNTEAFF TGTGCCAGCAAGGTCCAGGGGTTCAACACTGAAGCTTTCTTT